This T cell receptor (beta chain) originates from a study of T cell responses to AZD1222 COVID-19 vaccine. Overall study findings and caveats: All repertoire sampling was performed exclusively after the peak T cell response. Among spike-specific TCRs, nearly half reportedly target unmutated variant regions. At baseline, just six or seven AZD1222 recipients tested seropositive.

TCRdb's table, derived via immunoSEQ multiplex PCR, lists solely in-frame clones and lacks some. This table holds approximately 90,000 clones, 89% found once. Germline lookup yields CDR1 SGHDT and CDR2 YYEEEE. The CDR3 sequence is 12 residues long. V lost 2 bases to trimming and J lost 6 bases, with 8 bases between them. Recipients boosted at about 4 weeks or about 12 weeks are pooled. To note about this clone: Its antigen is unknown.

The rearrangement joins TRBV5-6 to TRBJ1-1; tentatively, D is TRBD1 (5 bases). The sequences come from peripheral blood, collected 28 days after the second AZD1222 dose. The source is an adult who received the AZD1222 COVID-19 vaccine. The CDR3, as DNA: TGTGCCAGCAGCTTAGGGGACCCTGAAGCTTTCTTT. This sequence encodes CASSLGDPEAFF.